This is a list of T cell receptor beta chains from one sample in a study of blood T cell repertoires in COVID-19. Only in-frame clones appear in the TCRdb table, and some are missing; sequencing was by immunoSEQ multiplex PCR. This table holds about 44,000 clones, around 87% found once. The sequenced material came from peripheral blood. The receptor source for this set is a woman older than 75 in a cohort sampled during active or convalescent COVID-19. Both conserved end residues are part of each CDR3. The D gene is left open where the match is weak. The size field is filled for only some rows; it gives once, few, many or a size class.

j_gene,d_gene,abundance,v_gene,CDR3aa,CDR3nt
TRBJ2-7,TRBD2,-,TRBV6-4,CASSEHGGSPSDF,TGTGCCAGCAGTGAGCATGGCGGGAGCCCCTCTGATTTC
TRBJ2-2,TRBD2,-,TRBV5-1,CASSFGRSGSNTGELFF,TGCGCCAGCAGCTTCGGGAGGAGCGGGAGTAACACCGGGGAGCTGTTTTTT
TRBJ1-5,-,-,TRBV7-8,CASSLAVSNSNQPQHF,TGTGCCAGCAGCTTAGCGGTTAGTAATAGCAATCAGCCCCAGCATTTT
TRBJ1-5,-,-,TRBV6-2/TRBV6-3,CASSYFVGEGRSNQPQHF,TGTGCCAGCAGTTACTTCGTCGGGGAGGGAAGGAGCAATCAGCCCCAGCATTTT
TRBJ1-4,-,-,TRBV10-2,CASSDSGYDEKLFF,TGCGCCAGCAGTGATTCAGGATATGATGAAAAACTGTTTTTT
TRBJ1-6,TRBD1,-,TRBV5-6,CASSYGQGIYNSPLHF,TGTGCCAGCAGCTATGGACAGGGTATATATAATTCACCCCTCCACTTT
TRBJ1-3,-,-,TRBV3-1/TRBV3-2,CASSQEGGPYSGNTIYF,TGTGCCAGCAGCCAAGAAGGGGGACCTTACTCTGGAAACACCATATATTTT
TRBJ2-3,-,-,TRBV30,CAWSVLDTQYF,TGTGCCTGGAGTGTACTAGATACGCAGTATTTT
TRBJ1-4,-,-,TRBV4-1,CASSQGVQPDEKLFF,TGCGCCAGCAGCCAAGGTGTCCAACCGGATGAAAAACTGTTTTTT
TRBJ2-3,-,-,TRBV27,CASSRYRVGTDTQYF,TGTGCCAGCAGTCGATACAGGGTCGGGACAGATACGCAGTATTTT
TRBJ2-3,TRBD2,-,TRBV7-2,CASSFTFGGRDTQYF,TGTGCCAGCAGCTTCACATTCGGCGGGAGGGATACGCAGTATTTT
TRBJ2-2,-,once,TRBV5-1,CASSLESAGELFF,TGCGCCAGCAGCTTGGAATCGGCCGGGGAGCTGTTTTTT
TRBJ2-7,-,-,TRBV11-3,CASSPRDTLYEQYF,TGTGCCAGCAGCCCCCGGGACACCCTATACGAGCAGTACTTC
TRBJ2-5,TRBD1,-,TRBV19,CASRDRDRAEETQYF,TGTGCCAGTCGGGACCGGGACAGGGCGGAGGAGACCCAGTACTTC
TRBJ2-3,-,-,TRBV29-1,CSVGQGTDTQYF,TGCAGCGTTGGACAGGGCACAGATACGCAGTATTTT
TRBJ2-1,TRBD2,-,TRBV24-1,CATGETSGEWNEQFF,TGTGCCACCGGAGAGACTAGCGGGGAGTGGAATGAGCAGTTCTTC
TRBJ2-7,-,-,TRBV11-3,CASSSTGGTVPYEQYF,TGTGCCAGCAGCTCCACGGGAGGGACAGTTCCTTACGAGCAGTACTTC
TRBJ2-7,TRBD1,-,TRBV9,CASSVGAGTGEYEQYF,TGTGCCAGCAGCGTAGGTGCCGGGACAGGGGAATACGAGCAGTACTTC
TRBJ1-4,-,once,TRBV4-2,CASSQGQALAGEKLFF,TGTGCCAGCAGCCAAGGACAGGCCTTGGCGGGTGAAAAACTGTTTTTT
TRBJ2-4,TRBD1,-,TRBV7-2,CASSFQGAGAKNIQYF,TGTGCCAGCAGCTTCCAGGGGGCAGGGGCCAAAAACATTCAGTACTTC
TRBJ2-7,TRBD2,-,TRBV11-2,CASSGTSGNYEQYF,TGTGCCAGCAGTGGGACTAGCGGGAACTACGAGCAGTACTTC
TRBJ2-1,-,-,TRBV2,CASDSYPGESYNEQFF,TGTGCCAGCGACAGTTATCCGGGAGAATCCTACAATGAGCAGTTCTTC
TRBJ2-5,-,-,TRBV2,CASSEAVRFSTQYF,TGTGCCAGCAGTGAAGCGGTCCGGTTTTCGACCCAGTACTTC
TRBJ2-5,-,-,TRBV5-1,CASSTHLDQETQYF,TGCGCCAGCAGCACCCACCTAGATCAAGAGACCCAGTACTTC
TRBJ1-2,TRBD1,-,TRBV5-4,CASSRRDRVDLNYGYTF,TGTGCCAGCAGCCGCCGGGACAGGGTAGACCTTAACTATGGCTACACCTTC
TRBJ2-3,-,-,TRBV7-2,CASSPGSTDTQYF,TGTGCCAGCAGCCCGGGGAGCACAGATACGCAGTATTTT
TRBJ2-5,TRBD2,-,TRBV19,CASSRGLAEGGTQYF,TGTGCCAGTAGTAGGGGACTAGCGGAAGGTGGGACCCAGTACTTC
TRBJ2-1,-,-,TRBV7-9,CASSLAGAINEQFF,TGTGCCAGCAGCTTAGCGGGGGCTATCAATGAGCAGTTCTTC
TRBJ2-7,TRBD2,-,TRBV5-1,CASSFPGTSGSGAYEQYF,TGCGCCAGCAGCTTCCCCGGGACTAGCGGGAGTGGTGCTTACGAGCAGTACTTC
TRBJ1-2,-,-,TRBV7-2,CASSPPFGLGGYTF,TGTGCCAGCAGCCCGCCTTTTGGGCTTGGTGGCTACACCTTC
TRBJ2-7,TRBD1,-,TRBV7-9,CASSRDRRVEQYF,TGTGCCAGCAGCCGGGACAGGCGAGTCGAGCAGTACTTC
TRBJ2-7,-,-,TRBV7-2,CASSPGLTGIYEQYF,TGTGCCAGCAGTCCCGGACTAACGGGGATCTACGAGCAGTACTTC
TRBJ2-3,-,-,TRBV9,CASSVAPGQHPTDTQYF,TGTGCCAGCAGCGTAGCCCCGGGACAACACCCTACAGATACGCAGTATTTT
TRBJ1-6,-,few,TRBV3-1/TRBV3-2,CASSQDNEFLHF,TGTGCCAGCAGCCAAGATAACGAGTTCCTCCACTTT
TRBJ1-5,-,once,TRBV7-2,CASSLSRTAYQPQHF,TGTGCCAGCAGCTTATCGAGGACAGCGTATCAGCCCCAGCATTTT
TRBJ2-1,-,-,TRBV29-1,CSAQVGAYNEQFF,TGCAGCGCACAGGTAGGTGCGTACAATGAGCAGTTCTTC
TRBJ2-5,TRBD1,-,TRBV5-1,CASSGFDRAETQYF,TGCGCCAGCAGTGGCTTCGACAGGGCAGAGACCCAGTACTTC